This T cell receptor (beta chain) was observed in a study of T cell responses to AZD1222 COVID-19 vaccine. Findings of the study overall: Regions 160-218 and 743-854 held dominance among vaccine-associated CD4 TCRs, which spanned spike.

The CDR3 has 15 residues. Germline loops: CDR1 LNHNV, CDR2 YYDKDF (reference sequence). The V segment lost 1 base and the J segment 5 bases; nucleotides outside the gene matches: 6. Clones were read by immunoSEQ multiplex PCR, and TCRdb kept only the in-frame ones, dropping some. The sample comprises roughly 180,000 clones, 70% to 90% of which are singletons, and 0.49% rests with the top ten. Comments on this clone: Its target is not known.

The rearrangement joins TRBV15 to TRBJ2-7; 9 nucleotides line up with TRBD1. This clonotype originated in an adult in good health. This sample comprised peripheral blood, obtained on day 0 of AZD1222 vaccination. CDR3 bases: TGTGCCACCAGCAGAGGGGGGACAGGGTCCAACGAGCAGTACTTC. Translating gives CATSRGGTGSNEQYF. Full variable domain (outside the CDR3, taken from reference TRBV15 and TRBJ2-7): DAMVIQNPRYQVTQFGKPVTLSCSQTLNHNVMYWYQQKSSQAPKLLFHYYDKDFNNEADTPDNFQSRRPNTSFCFLDIRSPGLGDTAMYLCATSRGGTGSNEQYFGPGTRLTVT.